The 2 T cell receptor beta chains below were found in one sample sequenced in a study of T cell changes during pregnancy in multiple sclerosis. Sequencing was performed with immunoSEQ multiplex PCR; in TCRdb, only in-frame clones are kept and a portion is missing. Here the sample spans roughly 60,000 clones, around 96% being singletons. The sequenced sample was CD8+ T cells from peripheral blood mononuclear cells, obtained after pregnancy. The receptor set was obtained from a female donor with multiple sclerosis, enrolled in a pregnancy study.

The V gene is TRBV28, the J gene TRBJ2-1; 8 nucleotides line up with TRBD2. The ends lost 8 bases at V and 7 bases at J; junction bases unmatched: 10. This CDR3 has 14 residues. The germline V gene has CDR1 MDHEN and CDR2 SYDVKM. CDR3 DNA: TGTGCCAGCGGTGGGGGACTAGGAGGGAATGAGCAGTTCTTC. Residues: CASGGGLGGNEQFF.

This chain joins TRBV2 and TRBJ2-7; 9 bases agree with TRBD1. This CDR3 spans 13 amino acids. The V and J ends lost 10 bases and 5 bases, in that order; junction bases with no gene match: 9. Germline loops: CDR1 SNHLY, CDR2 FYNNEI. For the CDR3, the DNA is TGTGCCATCGAGGGACAGGGCGTCGACGAGCAGTACTTC. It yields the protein CAIEGQGVDEQYF.